Below, 23 T cell receptor beta chains from the same sample are listed, as sequenced in a study of cytomegalovirus exposure and HLA in healthy donors (dated by TCRdb to 2016 to 2017). The library was prepared using the immunoSEQ multiplex PCR assay. For the multiplex PCR, a mixture combining 60 forward primers for TCR Vbeta segments and 13 reverse primers for TCR Jbeta segments was used. TCRdb limited this immuneACCESS table to in-frame rearrangements with V and J called. A share of clones is missing; checked studies link under half to unresolved V genes, and the rest is unexplained. Per the sample table, the count is 200,000 to 250,000 clones. Of the sample, roughly 0.89% falls within the top ten clones. Source material: PBMCs. These receptors originate from a woman in her 30s in good health and CMV-seropositive.

CDR3: CASSIQTGVEDIQYF. The DNA of the CDR3 is TGTGCCAGCAGTATCCAGACAGGGGTTGAGGACATTCAGTACTTC. The V call is TRBV28, the J call TRBJ2-4; 8 bases align to TRBD1. V lost 5 bases, J lost 8 bases, and 11 bases stayed unmatched. Per the germline V gene, CDR1 is MDHEN and CDR2 is SYDVKM. The CDR3 has 15 amino acids.

The chain couples TRBV5-8 to TRBJ2-7, with TRBD1 identical over 10 bases. Germline V lookup: CDR1 SGHTS, CDR2 YDEGEE. The CDR3 is 15 amino acids. V was clipped by 4 bases and J by 7 bases; unmatched bases: 11. The CDR3 region has the DNA TGTGCCAGCAGCCGCAGCGCTGGGACAGGGGTTGAGCAGTACTTC. This encodes CASSRSAGTGVEQYF.

This rearrangement joins TRBV6-5 to TRBJ1-3, with D tentatively TRBD1 (5 bases). With 0 bases removed from V and 0 bases from J, the gap between germline ends came to 6 bases. Germline V gives CDR1 MNHEY, CDR2 SVGAGI. The CDR3 is made up of 15 amino acids. The chain's CDR3 is CASSYSGVSGNTIYF. The CDR3 bases are TGTGCCAGCAGTTACTCAGGGGTCTCTGGAAACACCATATATTTT.

The chain employs TRBV30 and TRBJ2-7, with TRBD1 matching over 9 bases. There are 13 residues in the CDR3. V was clipped by 5 bases and J by 4 bases; unmatched bases: 6. From germline, CDR1 is GTSNPN and CDR2 SVGIG (reference sequence). CDR3 amino acids: CAWAKQGAYEQYF. CDR3 in DNA: TGTGCCTGGGCCAAACAGGGGGCGTACGAGCAGTACTTC. The variable domain in full, completed from reference TRBV30 and TRBJ2-7, reads SQTIHQWPATLVQPVGSPLSLECTVEGTSNPNLYWYRQAAGRGLQLLFYSVGIGQISSEVPQNLSASRPQDRQFILSSKKLLLSDSGFYLCAWAKQGAYEQYFGPGTRLTVT.

The V gene is TRBV5-1, the J gene TRBJ1-1, with a tentative D call TRBD1 (6 bases). The CDR3 has 16 residues. Germline CDR1 and CDR2: SGHRS and YFSETQ. Trimming cost V 5 bases and J 6 bases, with 23 bases left between them. CDR3 loop: CASSPSVDRLVSEAFF. For the CDR3, the DNA is TGCGCCAGCAGTCCCTCGGTAGACAGGTTAGTCTCTGAAGCTTTCTTT. Complete variable domain (other parts from reference TRBV5-1 and TRBJ1-1): KAGVTQTPRYLIKTRGQQVTLSCSPISGHRSVSWYQQTPGQGLQFLFEYFSETQRNKGNFPGRFSGRQFSNSRSEMNVSTLELGDSALYLCASSPSVDRLVSEAFFGQGTRLTVV.

V is TRBV5-1 and J is TRBJ2-1; 14 bases align to TRBD2. Germline-derived CDR1 and CDR2 are SGHRS and YFSETQ. This CDR3 region has 16 residues. J was trimmed by 3 bases and V by 7 bases; bases with no gene match: 6. The chain's CDR3 is CASAGLAGGSYNEQFF. As DNA, the CDR3 is TGCGCCAGCGCAGGACTAGCGGGAGGCAGCTACAATGAGCAGTTCTTC.

The chain uses TRBV7-9 and TRBJ2-1; tentative D call: TRBD2 (6 bases). Germline V CDR1 and CDR2: SEHNR, FQNEAQ (reference sequence). This CDR3 region has 14 residues. V lost 7 bases and J lost 5, with 15 bases in between. CDR3: CASKGGRGNNEQFF. Here the CDR3 DNA reads TGTGCCAGCAAAGGCGGTCGGGGGAACAATGAGCAGTTCTTC.

This rearrangement joins TRBV19 to TRBJ2-2; no clear D. V was shortened by 3 bases and J by 6 bases, with 11 bases between the two germline ends. Germline CDR1 and CDR2: LNHDA and SQIVND (reference sequence). The CDR3 consists of 14 residues. The CDR3 reads CASSIKWQAGELFF. The CDR3 DNA is TGTGCCAGTAGTATCAAATGGCAAGCCGGGGAGCTGTTTTTT.

The V call is TRBV5-6, the J call TRBJ1-6; no reliable D call. The CDR3 length is 17 residues. The ends were cut back, 0 bases at V and 4 bases at J, with 14 bases in the middle. Germline assignment: CDR1 SGHDT and CDR2 YYEEEE. CDR3: CASSLAGRRYYNSPLHF. The CDR3 nucleotides read TGTGCCAGCAGCTTGGCCGGCAGGCGCTATTATAATTCACCCCTCCACTTT.

To note about this clone: At one end, the junction sequence differs from germline, possibly due to a read error. This chain links TRBV10-3 with TRBJ2-7, with 7 bases fitting TRBD2. The length of the CDR3 is 13 residues. CDR1 is ENHRY, CDR2 SYGVKD, per germline. CDR3 nucleotide sequence: TGTGCCATCGGCCCTAGCGGATCCTTCGAGCAGTACTTC. Translating it yields CAIGPSGSFEQYF.

The rearrangement links TRBV10-3 to TRBJ2-6; D may be TRBD1 (6 bases). There are 15 residues in the CDR3. V lost 10 bases and J lost 3, with 16 bases in between. Per the germline V gene, CDR1 is ENHRY and CDR2 is SYGVKD. CDR3 DNA sequence: TGTGCCACGAAAGGACAGTCCAGTGGGGCCAACGTCCTGACTTTC. Protein sequence: CATKGQSSGANVLTF.

This chain uses TRBV2 with TRBJ1-1; D may be TRBD1 (6 bases). CDR1 is SNHLY and CDR2 is FYNNEI in the germline V gene. With 2 bases removed from V and 6 bases from J, the gap between germline ends came to 19 bases. This CDR3 has 16 residues. CDR3 sequence reads: CASSESSGAPSPEAFF. In DNA, the CDR3 is TGTGCCAGCAGTGAATCATCAGGGGCCCCATCTCCTGAAGCTTTCTTT.

The gene calls are TRBV28 and TRBJ1-2, with 7 bases fitting TRBD1. The CDR3 totals 13 residues. Germline lookup yields CDR1 MDHEN and CDR2 SYDVKM. Trimming took 2 bases from V and 10 from J; bases not matched to a gene: 7. DNA of the CDR3: TGTGCCAGCAGTTTACAACAGGGGCCCTTCTACACCTTC. Amino acids: CASSLQQGPFYTF.

The chain employs TRBV5-6 and TRBJ1-5, with D possibly matching TRBD1 (6 bases). V lost 4 bases and J 2 bases, leaving 10 bases between the germline ends. Germline V gives CDR1 SGHDT, CDR2 YYEEEE. The CDR3 consists of 14 residues. Here the CDR3 reads CASSVTGRNQPQHF. The CDR3 coding sequence is TGTGCCAGCAGCGTGACAGGACGCAATCAGCCCCAGCATTTT.

V is TRBV7-8 and J is TRBJ1-2, with 7 nucleotides matching TRBD1. The V segment lost 7 bases and the J segment 4 bases; nucleotides outside the gene matches: 9. The CDR3 spans 14 residues. CDR1 and CDR2 from the germline V gene are SGHVS and FQNEAQ. The CDR3 is CASNQRGGGYGYTF. CDR3 in DNA: TGTGCCAGCAACCAGCGAGGGGGCGGCTATGGCTACACCTTC.

CDR3 loop: CASSSGSPSLSGNTIYF. DNA of the CDR3: TGTGCCAGCAGCTCGGGGTCCCCCTCTCTCTCGGGAAACACCATATATTTT. The V gene is TRBV7-9, the J gene TRBJ1-3, with D hard to call. CDR1 is SEHNR and CDR2 is FQNEAQ in the germline V gene (reference sequence). Trimming took off 4 bases at V and 4 bases at J, with 20 bases between the two ends. The length of the CDR3 is 17 residues.

The chain is built from TRBV4-1 and TRBJ1-4, with D perhaps TRBD1 (6 bases). V was pared by 1 base and J by 8 bases, with 17 bases between. CDR1 MGHRA and CDR2 YSYEKL come from the germline V gene. CDR3 size: 16 residues. The CDR3 loop reads CASSQGGGQGGEKLFF. CDR3 in DNA: TGCGCCAGCAGCCAAGGTGGGGGCCAGGGTGGCGAAAAACTGTTTTTT.

This sequence joins TRBV20-1 and TRBJ2-5; D call uncertain. The CDR3 consists of 10 residues. Trimming took 6 bases from V and 5 from J, leaving 7 bases between them. The germline V gene has CDR1 DFQATT and CDR2 SNEGSKA (reference sequence). The CDR3: CSARSETQYF. The CDR3 DNA follows: TGCAGTGCGAGGAGTGAGACCCAGTACTTC.

V gene TRBV5-1 combines with J gene TRBJ2-1; the match to TRBD1 covers 10 bases. V was pared by 3 bases and J by 13 bases, with 10 bases of the junction left unmatched. Germline lookup yields CDR1 SGHRS and CDR2 YFSETQ. The CDR3 totals 14 residues. CDR3 region: CASSSPGQGKIQFF. As DNA, the CDR3 is TGCGCCAGCAGCTCTCCGGGACAGGGGAAAATTCAGTTCTTC.

V usage is TRBV30 and J usage is TRBJ1-2; D is undetermined. From germline, CDR1 is GTSNPN and CDR2 SVGIG (reference sequence). The CDR3 loop spans 15 amino acids. Deletions cut 0 bases from V and 4 bases from J, with 15 bases between. CDR3 in DNA: TGTGCCTGGAGTGTACGCTTAGGGAGGAGCTATGGCTACACCTTC. Translated, it gives CAWSVRLGRSYGYTF. Together with reference TRBV30 and TRBJ1-2, the CDR3 gives the full variable domain: SQTIHQWPATLVQPVGSPLSLECTVEGTSNPNLYWYRQAAGRGLQLLFYSVGIGQISSEVPQNLSASRPQDRQFILSSKKLLLSDSGFYLCAWSVRLGRSYGYTFGSGTRLTVV.

J is TRBJ2-5 and V is TRBV25-1; 7 nucleotides align to TRBD2. Unmatched junction bases numbered 0, after V lost 4 bases and J lost 1 base. The CDR3 runs 13 residues. CDR1 and CDR2 (germline): MGHDK, SYGVNS. CDR3 protein: CASSGGGQETQYF. CDR3 nucleotides: TGTGCCAGCAGTGGGGGGGGCCAAGAGACCCAGTACTTC.

The gene calls are TRBV5-1 and TRBJ2-3; D remains unclear. Germline values: CDR1 SGHRS, CDR2 YFSETQ. CDR3 length: 13 residues. Trimming removed 3 bases from V and 0 bases from J, with 5 bases in between. The CDR3 coding sequence is TGCGCCAGCAGCTCTTCTAGCACAGATACGCAGTATTTT. Translation: CASSSSSTDTQYF.

The chain employs TRBV6-5 and TRBJ1-6, with TRBD1 identical over 8 bases. Unmatched junction bases numbered 3, after V lost 2 bases and J lost 6 bases. CDR3 length: 15 amino acids. Germline CDR1 is MNHEY and CDR2 is SVGAGI. The CDR3 loop is CASSYRDRTNSPLHF. The CDR3 coding sequence is TGTGCCAGCAGTTACCGGGACAGGACTAATTCACCCCTCCACTTT.